The source of this T cell receptor (beta chain) is a study of Ad26.COV2.S vaccination and SARS-CoV-2 variants. Trimming removed 3 bases from V and 1 base from J, with 9 bases in between. This CDR3 has 14 residues. CDR1 LGHDT and CDR2 YNNKEL come from the germline V gene (reference sequence). Regarding this clone: This sample includes further DNA sequences coding for the same CDR3.

The treatment denotes: some 20 received Ad26.COV2.S at low or high dose, single or two shots; several received placebo; per-sample allocation not given. Sample collection was performed on day 63 after the first vaccine or placebo injection. The individual, an adult aged 18-55 years, was a donor in Boston. The vaccine antigen was prefusion-stabilized Wuhan SARS-CoV-2 spike. Using immunoSEQ multiplex PCR, the repertoire was profiled, and TCRdb retains in-frame clones only, with some absent. The table shows 300,000 to 400,000 clones, with less than 90% occurring only once. This receptor was obtained from a person between 18 and 65 years old who received the Ad26.COV2.S COVID-19 vaccine or a placebo. This sequence joins TRBV3-1 (or the pseudogene TRBV3-2) and TRBJ1-1; D is possibly TRBD1 (6 bases). Sample: peripheral blood, taken in a trial of Ad26.COV2.S vaccine versus placebo. The CDR3, as DNA: TGTGCCAGCAGCCAGGGACAAAAGAACACTGAAGCTTTCTTT. Translating it yields CASSQGQKNTEAFF.